A selection of T cell receptor beta chains follows, all from one sample in a study of blood T cells in healthy people across ages. Using its own MiXCR run on the 5' RACE reads, TCRdb lists one record per CDR3 protein. The data show around 670,000 distinct CDR3 sequences, approximately 30% seen once. Source material: blood. The receptors originated from a woman at least 80 years old in good health. Each CDR3 is given with its conserved first and last residue. Each record gives: CDR3 protein, V gene.

CDR3aa: CASSLAELSGTEAFF
v_gene: TRBV12-3/TRBV12-4

CDR3aa: CASSLHSPGTLSPLHF
v_gene: TRBV7-2

CDR3aa: CASSPTTDMRGANEKLFF
v_gene: TRBV27

CDR3aa: CASSLDVRGQGYTF
v_gene: TRBV7-9

CDR3aa: CASSLRSDNTGELFF
v_gene: TRBV7-9

CDR3aa: CAWSGMTGNTEAFF
v_gene: TRBV30

CDR3aa: CASSQGTAQETQYF
v_gene: TRBV9

CDR3aa: CASRPGTRYSSYNEQFF
v_gene: TRBV27

CDR3aa: CASSLVAGGAYNEQFF
v_gene: TRBV7-2

CDR3aa: CAWSRTSGGARETQYF
v_gene: TRBV30

CDR3aa: CASSLVRDSKTYEQYF
v_gene: TRBV11-2

CDR3aa: CASSQDHRQGFGTNEKLFF
v_gene: TRBV4-2

CDR3aa: CASSRGRSLDGYTF
v_gene: TRBV12-3/TRBV12-4

CDR3aa: CASSLARLSYEQYF
v_gene: TRBV5-1

CDR3aa: CSVAGTSYEQYF
v_gene: TRBV29-1

CDR3aa: CSARPGVSGDREQFF
v_gene: TRBV20-1

CDR3aa: CASSLGGWAGAKWDSSYNEQYF
v_gene: TRBV11-2

CDR3aa: CASSPGTAGTQYF
v_gene: TRBV6-2/TRBV6-3

CDR3aa: CAWSGNERGELYEQFF
v_gene: TRBV30

CDR3aa: CSASELATTYNEQFF
v_gene: TRBV20-1

CDR3aa: CASSVAGVFSYNEQFF
v_gene: TRBV9

CDR3aa: CASLPGDPENEKLFF
v_gene: TRBV21-1

CDR3aa: CASSLGTGLYYEQFF
v_gene: TRBV11-1

CDR3aa: CASSLGGSTIYF
v_gene: TRBV7-2

CDR3aa: CSATGPGTDTQYF
v_gene: TRBV20-1

CDR3aa: CASSTISADLFNYGYTF
v_gene: TRBV5-1

CDR3aa: CSVSPTDSINTEAFF
v_gene: TRBV20-1

CDR3aa: CSARDSQGAGEQFF
v_gene: TRBV20-1

CDR3aa: CASSYGQGNQRETQYF
v_gene: TRBV7-3

CDR3aa: CASSQETVKETQYF
v_gene: TRBV3-1

CDR3aa: CASSLRMGAGELFF
v_gene: TRBV4-1

CDR3aa: CASSLVGNQPQHF
v_gene: TRBV7-2

CDR3aa: CASSQDLSADTQYF
v_gene: TRBV4-2

CDR3aa: CASGTGNSLYGYTF
v_gene: TRBV12-3/TRBV12-4

CDR3aa: CASTLPRGKLFF
v_gene: TRBV28

CDR3aa: CASSVRGGDEQYF
v_gene: TRBV9

CDR3aa: CASSKGGQGADYYKQYF
v_gene: TRBV21-1

CDR3aa: CASSSFRRASGGRRYGEQFF
v_gene: TRBV7-2

CDR3aa: CASSLEGNGYSPLHF
v_gene: TRBV28

CDR3aa: CASSLPRRGTDTQYF
v_gene: TRBV4-1

CDR3aa: CASSLQQRSNEAFF
v_gene: TRBV5-1

CDR3aa: CTSSLAGGAGSEQFF
v_gene: TRBV7-6

CDR3aa: CASSLMGMADVQYF
v_gene: TRBV12-3/TRBV12-4

CDR3aa: CSAQSSGPNYGYTF
v_gene: TRBV29-1

CDR3aa: CASSHWGGTNEKLFF
v_gene: TRBV7-9

CDR3aa: CASSQGGYGAYEQYF
v_gene: TRBV4-1

CDR3aa: CASSPGDRYNSPLHF
v_gene: TRBV18

CDR3aa: CASYGSGGMNTEAFF
v_gene: TRBV18

CDR3aa: CASSQETGFPLKDTDTQYF
v_gene: TRBV3-1

CDR3aa: CASSPTFMGALNGYEQYF
v_gene: TRBV6-1

CDR3aa: CSAALLDRWIEAFF
v_gene: TRBV20-1

CDR3aa: CASSPWDRVEAFF
v_gene: TRBV7-9

CDR3aa: CASSPQTGGAEISYEQYF
v_gene: TRBV5-1

CDR3aa: CASSTLPGGPQETQYF
v_gene: TRBV5-6